This T cell receptor (beta chain) emerged from a study of blood T cell repertoires in COVID-19. Across the whole study: COVID-19 samples collected from the United States, Italy and Spain covered acute and convalescent phases.

The method was immunoSEQ multiplex PCR; TCRdb's version includes in-frame clones alone and lacks a portion of them. The sample consists of more than 20,000 clones, 88% of them appearing once. This clonotype was obtained from a man aged 65 to 79 with acute or convalescent COVID-19. The specimen sequenced was peripheral blood.

CDR3 in amino acids: CASSVAITPTNEKLFF. The CDR3 region has the DNA TGTGCCAGCAGCGTAGCTATAACTCCAACTAATGAAAAACTGTTTTTT. The V and J genes are TRBV9 and TRBJ1-4, with D unresolved. The V gene's germline CDR1 is SGDLS and CDR2 YYNGEE. Trimming removed 0 bases from V and 0 bases from J, with 9 bases in between. The CDR3 sequence is 16 residues long.